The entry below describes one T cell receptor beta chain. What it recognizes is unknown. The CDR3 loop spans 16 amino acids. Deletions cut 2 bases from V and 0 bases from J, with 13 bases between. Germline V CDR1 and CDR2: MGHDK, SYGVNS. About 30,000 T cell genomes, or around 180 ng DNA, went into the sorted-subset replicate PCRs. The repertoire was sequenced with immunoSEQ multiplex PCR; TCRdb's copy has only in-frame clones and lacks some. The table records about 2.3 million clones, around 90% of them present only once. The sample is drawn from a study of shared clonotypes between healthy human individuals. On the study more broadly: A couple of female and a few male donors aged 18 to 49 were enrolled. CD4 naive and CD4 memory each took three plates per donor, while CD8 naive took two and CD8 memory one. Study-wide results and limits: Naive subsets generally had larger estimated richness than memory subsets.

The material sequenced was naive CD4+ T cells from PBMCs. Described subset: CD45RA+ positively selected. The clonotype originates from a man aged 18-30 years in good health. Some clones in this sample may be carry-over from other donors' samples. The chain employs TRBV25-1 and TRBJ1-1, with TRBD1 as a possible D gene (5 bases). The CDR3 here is CASSEKRGSLNTEAFF. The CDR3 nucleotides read TGTGCCAGCAGTGAAAAGCGGGGCTCGCTGAACACTGAAGCTTTCTTT.